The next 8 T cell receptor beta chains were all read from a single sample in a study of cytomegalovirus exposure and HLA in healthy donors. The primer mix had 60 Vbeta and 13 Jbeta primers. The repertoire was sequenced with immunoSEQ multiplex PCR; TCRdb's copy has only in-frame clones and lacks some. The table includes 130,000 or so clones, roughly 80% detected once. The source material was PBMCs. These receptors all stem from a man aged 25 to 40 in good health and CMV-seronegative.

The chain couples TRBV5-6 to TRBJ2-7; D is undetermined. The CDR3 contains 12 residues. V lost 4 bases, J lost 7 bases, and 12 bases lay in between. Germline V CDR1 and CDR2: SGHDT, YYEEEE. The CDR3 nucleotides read TGTGCCAGCAGCCCCGTAAATCGGGAGCAGTACTTC. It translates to CASSPVNREQYF. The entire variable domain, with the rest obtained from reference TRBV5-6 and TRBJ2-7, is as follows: DAGVTQSPTHLIKTRGQQVTLRCSPKSGHDTVSWYQQALGQGPQFIFQYYEEEERQRGNFPDRFSGHQFPNYSSELNVNALLLGDSALYLCASSPVNREQYFGPGTRLTVT.

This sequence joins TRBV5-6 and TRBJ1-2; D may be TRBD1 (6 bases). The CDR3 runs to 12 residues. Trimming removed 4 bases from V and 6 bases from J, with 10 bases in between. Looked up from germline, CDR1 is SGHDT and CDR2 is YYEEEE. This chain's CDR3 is CASSPDRHGYTF. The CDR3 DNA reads TGTGCCAGCAGCCCGGACAGACATGGCTACACCTTC.

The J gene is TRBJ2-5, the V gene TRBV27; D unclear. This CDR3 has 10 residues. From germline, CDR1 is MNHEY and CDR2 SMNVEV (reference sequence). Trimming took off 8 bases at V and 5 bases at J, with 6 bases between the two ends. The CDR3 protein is CASVRETQYF. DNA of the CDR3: TGTGCCAGCGTCAGGGAGACCCAGTACTTC.

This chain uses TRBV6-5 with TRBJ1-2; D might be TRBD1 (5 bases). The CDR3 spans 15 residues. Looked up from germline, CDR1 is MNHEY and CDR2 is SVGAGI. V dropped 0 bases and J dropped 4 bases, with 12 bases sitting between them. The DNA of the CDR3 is TGTGCCAGCAGTTACTCCCACAGCGGGGGCTATGGCTACACCTTC. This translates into CASSYSHSGGYGYTF.

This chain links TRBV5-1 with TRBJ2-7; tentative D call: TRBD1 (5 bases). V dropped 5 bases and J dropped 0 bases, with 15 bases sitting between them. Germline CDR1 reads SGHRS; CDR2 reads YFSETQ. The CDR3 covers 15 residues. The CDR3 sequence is CASRRTTQSSYEQYF. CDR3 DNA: TGCGCCAGCAGGAGGACAACTCAGAGCTCCTACGAGCAGTACTTC.

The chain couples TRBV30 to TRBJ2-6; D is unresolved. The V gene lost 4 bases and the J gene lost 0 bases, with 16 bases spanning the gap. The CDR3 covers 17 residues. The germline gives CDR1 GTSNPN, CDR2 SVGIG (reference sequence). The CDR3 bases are TGTGCCTGGAATCAAATCGCGAGAAACTCTGGGGCCAACGTCCTGACTTTC. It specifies CAWNQIARNSGANVLTF.

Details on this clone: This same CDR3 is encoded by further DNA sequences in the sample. This CDR3 reads CASSPPGTAGNTIYF. The CDR3, as DNA: TGTGCCAGCTCACCACCGGGCACCGCTGGAAACACCATATATTTT. This rearrangement joins TRBV18 to TRBJ1-3; the D is unclear. V was cut by 0 bases and J by 2 bases, with 8 bases left in between. The CDR3 spans 15 residues. Germline assignment: CDR1 KGHSH and CDR2 LQKENI.

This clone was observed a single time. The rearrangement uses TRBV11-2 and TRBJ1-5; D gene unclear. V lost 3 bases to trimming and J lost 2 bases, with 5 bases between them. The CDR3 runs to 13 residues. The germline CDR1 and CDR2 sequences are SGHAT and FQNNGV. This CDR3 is CASSFAGNQPQHF. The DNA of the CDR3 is TGTGCCAGCAGCTTCGCAGGCAATCAGCCCCAGCATTTT.